The 10 T cell receptor beta chains below were found in one sample sequenced in a study of CD8+CD57+ T cells in acquired aplastic anemia. The template used for profiling TCR beta VDJ and CDR3 was genomic DNA. Each CDR3 protein gets one entry after TCRdb re-called the reads with MiXCR. The data contain 400,000 to 600,000 distinct CDR3 sequences, less than 35% of them singletons. Before being chosen for sequencing, patients had shown CD8+CD57+ cell expansion by flow cytometry. The sequencing input was sorted CD4+, CD8+, or CD8+CD57+ T cells (not recorded which) from PBMCs. The receptor source for this set is a human donor with aplastic anemia.

A remark on this clonotype: A read error may account for a junction end that differs from germline. The gene calls are TRBV11-2 and TRBJ2-7; 8 bases are shared with TRBD1. Germline values: CDR1 SGHAT, CDR2 FQNNGV. The CDR3 is 14 amino acids. The CDR3, as DNA: TGTGCCGGCAGCTTAGAACAGGGGGGCAACGAGCAGTACTTC. This encodes CAGSLEQGGNEQYF.

The rearrangement joins TRBV10-2 to TRBJ2-7; no firm D call. Trimming removed 4 bases at V and 3 bases at J, with 16 bases between. The CDR3 totals 15 residues. Germline V gene sequence: CDR1 WSHSY, CDR2 SAAADI. The CDR3 coding sequence is TGCGCCAGCAGTGGGATTAAGGACGGCATCTACGAGCAGTACTTC. Protein sequence: CASSGIKDGIYEQYF.

CDR3 loop: CASRKWDRTSPLHF. The DNA of the CDR3 is TGTGCCAGCAGAAAGTGGGACCGGACATCACCCCTCCACTTT. The rearrangement joins TRBV12-3 or TRBV12-4 to TRBJ1-6, with a weak D call TRBD1 (5 bases). The length of the CDR3 is 14 residues. Trimming cost V 6 bases and J 10 bases, with 16 bases left between them.

Turning to this clonotype: A much larger clone lies a single base off, so this may be a read error. The chain combines TRBV10-1 with TRBJ2-5, with 13 bases lining up with TRBD2. This CDR3 has 16 residues. Germline V gives CDR1 WNHNN, CDR2 SYGVQD (reference sequence). The CDR3 DNA sequence: TGCGCCGGCAGTGCACTAGCGGGAGGGTTACAAGGGACCCAGTACTTC. Translated: CAGSALAGGLQGTQYF.

The genes are TRBV19 and TRBJ1-5; a weak D match, TRBD1 (6 bases). Trimming pared 3 bases from V and 5 bases from J, leaving 17 bases between. Germline CDR1 and CDR2: LNHDA and SQIVND (reference sequence). The CDR3 is 16 residues long. DNA of the CDR3: TGTGCCAGTAGTATCCTGACAGGACAGTTAGATCAGCCCCAGCATTTT. It encodes CASSILTGQLDQPQHF.

As DNA, the CDR3 is TGTGCCAGCAGTACGACAGGGATGGAGACCCAGTACTTC. Translated, it gives CASSTTGMETQYF. The chain links TRBV14 to TRBJ2-5; 7 nucleotides line up with TRBD1. Looked up from germline, CDR1 is SGHDN and CDR2 is FVKESK. The trim removed 6 bases at V and 5 bases at J, leaving 6 bases unmatched. The CDR3 has 13 residues. Looking up the rest from reference TRBV14 and TRBJ2-5 gives the full variable domain: EAGVTQFPSHSVIEKGQTVTLRCDPISGHDNLYWYRRVMGKEIKFLLHFVKESKQDESGMPNNRFLAERTGGTYSTLKVQPAELEDSGVYFCASSTTGMETQYFGPGTRLLVL.

As regards this clonotype: The junction differs from germline at one of its ends, possibly a read error. The chain couples TRBV6-1 to TRBJ1-1; no reliable D call. The V gene's germline CDR1 is MNHNS and CDR2 SASEGT. The CDR3 extends over 14 amino acids. CDR3 region: CASRETSMNTETFF. CDR3 in DNA: TGTGCCAGCAGGGAAACAAGTATGAACACTGAAACTTTCTTT.

The rearrangement links TRBV20-1 to TRBJ2-7; D is perhaps TRBD2 (6 bases). The V and J ends lost 3 bases and 6 bases respectively, with 15 bases between them. The length of the CDR3 is 13 residues. CDR1 and CDR2 (germline): DFQATT, SNEGSKA (reference sequence). The CDR3 spells CSARAGKPGEQYF. The CDR3 DNA is TGCAGTGCTAGGGCGGGGAAGCCGGGCGAGCAGTACTTC.

This clonotype was seen ten or more times. This chain connects TRBV6-2 or TRBV6-3 to TRBJ1-2; weak D call: TRBD1 (6 bases). The germline V and J ends were trimmed by 5 bases and 6 bases, with 13 bases remaining between them. Germline V gene data show CDR1 as MNHEY and CDR2 as SVGEGT. This CDR3 spans 13 amino acids. In nucleotides, the CDR3 is TGTGCCAGCAGTCTACAGGGATTTAATGGCTACACCTTC. Protein sequence: CASSLQGFNGYTF.

This chain joins TRBV10-3 and TRBJ2-6; 9 positions match TRBD1. The CDR3 totals 18 residues. CDR1 ENHRY and CDR2 SYGVKD come from the germline V gene. V trimming: 10 bases; J trimming: 0 bases; junction bases outside the gene matches: 13. CDR3 sequence reads: CASETPGQGFSGANVLTF. The CDR3 DNA reads as TGTGCCAGCGAGACGCCGGGACAGGGATTCTCTGGGGCCAACGTCCTGACTTTC.